Reported below is one T cell receptor beta chain. This table comes from immunoSEQ multiplex PCR, and its TCRdb copy is limited to in-frame clones, with some not included. The table includes around 6,400 clones, 20% to 30% detected once. The data originate from a study of graft-versus-host responses after intestinal transplantation. Findings and limits, study-wide: GvH clones turned up in recipient marrow; some had shown up first in ileum or blood.

CDR1 and CDR2 (germline): GTSNPN, SVGIG (reference sequence). V was pared by 0 bases and J by 4 bases, with 12 bases between. The CDR3 has 14 amino acids. This TCR was sampled from a human patient who received an intestinal transplant. The V and J genes are TRBV30 and TRBJ1-2, with D tentatively TRBD1 (5 bases). The sample here was alloreactive CD4+ T cells from a mixed lymphocyte reaction culture, taken before intestinal transplant. Regarding subset: CFSE-low proliferating T cells sorted from roughly 6-day pre-transplant mixed lymphocyte reaction (GvH or HvG direction). The CDR3 protein is CAWSVGAGPYGYTF. The CDR3 nucleotides are TGTGCCTGGAGTGTAGGAGCAGGGCCCTATGGCTACACCTTC.